These 6 T cell receptor beta chains originate from one sample sequenced in a study of control samples from healthy donors and cancer patients. Sequencing was performed with immunoSEQ multiplex PCR; in TCRdb, only in-frame clones are kept and a portion is missing. The sample contains about 120,000 clones, roughly nine tenths of which appear only once. The sequenced sample was PBMCs. The receptors originated from a woman aged 45 to 65 with colorectal cancer.

V and J are TRBV5-4 and TRBJ2-3, with 8 bases identical to TRBD2. J was trimmed by 4 bases and V by 4 bases; bases with no gene match: 11. The CDR3 is made up of 16 amino acids. Germline CDR1 is SGHNT and CDR2 is YYREEE (reference sequence). The CDR3 sequence is CASSPPGTRGADTQYF. The CDR3 DNA reads as TGTGCCAGCAGCCCGCCCGGGACTAGAGGCGCAGATACGCAGTATTTT.

V and J are TRBV3-1 (or the pseudogene TRBV3-2) and TRBJ2-1; TRBD2 matches at 9 bases. Trimming at V came to 4 bases and at J to 7 bases, leaving 8 bases not matched to a gene. Germline CDR1 reads LGHDT; CDR2 reads YNNKEL (reference sequence). The CDR3 spans 15 residues. The DNA for the CDR3 is TGTGCCAGCAGCCCAACTAGCGGGCTAGCAAATGAGCAGTTCTTC. Translation gives CASSPTSGLANEQFF.

The rearrangement joins TRBV27 to TRBJ2-1; TRBD2 agrees at 13 bases. The CDR3 covers 17 residues. The junction had 9 bases not matched to a gene; V was cut back by 4 bases and J by 6 bases. The germline CDR1 and CDR2 sequences are MNHEY and SMNVEV (reference sequence). In DNA form, the CDR3 reads TGTGCCAGCAGTTCCGGACTAGCGGGGGCTCGTCCCAATGAGCAGTTCTTC. This encodes CASSSGLAGARPNEQFF.

This sequence joins TRBV5-1 and TRBJ2-2; the match to TRBD1 covers 9 bases. J gave up 9 bases and V 4 bases, and 10 bases lay outside the gene matches. Germline V gene data show CDR1 as SGHRS and CDR2 as YFSETQ. There are 15 residues in the CDR3. CDR3 nucleotide sequence: TGCGCCAGCAGCGCGAGGACAGGGGACTATAGGGAGCTGTTTTTT. It translates to CASSARTGDYRELFF.

The chain joins TRBV6-5 to TRBJ2-3, with D possibly TRBD2 on 5 matching bases. Trimming stripped 2 bases from V and 3 bases from J, with 12 bases between. From germline, CDR1 is MNHEY and CDR2 SVGAGI. The length of the CDR3 is 15 residues. The CDR3 DNA follows: TGTGCCAGCAGTTACGAAGGAGGTGGGACAGATACGCAGTATTTT. Its translation: CASSYEGGGTDTQYF.

V is TRBV11-2 and J is TRBJ2-1; D may be TRBD2 (5 bases). The CDR3 consists of 17 residues. The V end lost 5 bases, the J end lost 5 bases, and 22 bases lay between the germline ends. Germline-derived CDR1 and CDR2 are SGHAT and FQNNGV. CDR3 in amino acids: CASSRGLGRDVNNEQFF. DNA of the CDR3: TGTGCCAGCAGCCGTGGGTTGGGCCGGGATGTCAACAATGAGCAGTTCTTC. The variable domain in full, with the rest retrieved from reference TRBV11-2 and TRBJ2-1, is EAGVAQSPRYKIIEKRQSVAFWCNPISGHATLYWYQQILGQGPKLLIQFQNNGVVDDSQLPKDRFSAERLKGVDSTLKIQPAKLEDSAVYLCASSRGLGRDVNNEQFFGPGTRLTVL.